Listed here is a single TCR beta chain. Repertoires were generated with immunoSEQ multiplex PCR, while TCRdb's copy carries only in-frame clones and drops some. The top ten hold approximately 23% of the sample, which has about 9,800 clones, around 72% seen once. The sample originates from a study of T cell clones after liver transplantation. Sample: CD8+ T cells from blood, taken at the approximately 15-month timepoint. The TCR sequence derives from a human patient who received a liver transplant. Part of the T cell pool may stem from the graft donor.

This CDR3 is CASSVGGQYYNEQFF. The CDR3 bases are TGTGCCAGCAGCGTAGGGGGACAATACTACAATGAGCAGTTCTTC. The chain has TRBV9 and TRBJ2-1; D perhaps matches TRBD1 (6 bases). This CDR3 has 15 amino acids. Trimming pared 0 bases from V and 3 bases from J, leaving 10 bases between. The germline CDR1 and CDR2 sequences are SGDLS and YYNGEE.